This T cell receptor (beta chain) was sequenced in a study of cytomegalovirus exposure and HLA in healthy donors. Study-wide results and caveats: Previously analyzed data showed that most TCR beta V segments were productive at a frequency of about 87% or about 30%. Immune exposure was documented only through CMV serostatus.

Germline loops: CDR1 MNHEY, CDR2 SMNVEV (reference sequence). The CDR3 runs 15 residues. Trimming took 10 bases from V and 1 from J; bases not matched to a gene: 7. Both 60 Vbeta primers and 13 Jbeta primers went into the PCR. Assay used: immunoSEQ multiplex PCR; TCRdb lists only in-frame clones, some missing. Counted here are some 150,000 clones, roughly 87% occurring once; the ten biggest clones make up 0.85%. Comment on this clone: Its antigen is as yet unknown.

Sequenced: PBMCs. The clonotype originates from a woman aged 30 to 39 in good health and CMV-seronegative. This chain links TRBV27 with TRBJ2-1; 10 nucleotides align to TRBD1. Written as DNA, the CDR3 is TGTGCCACCGTCGACAGGGGGCTATCCTACAATGAGCAGTTCTTC. It codes for CATVDRGLSYNEQFF.